This T cell receptor beta chain was sequenced for a study of cytomegalovirus exposure and HLA in healthy donors. This CDR3 has 15 amino acids. V lost 3 bases and J lost 5, with 14 bases in between. Germline CDR1 and CDR2: LNHNV and YYDKDF (reference sequence). The PCR used 60 Vbeta and 13 Jbeta primers. Sequenced by immunoSEQ multiplex PCR; TCRdb stores in-frame clones only, minus some. This table holds under 200,000 clones, around 80% found once. Study-level results: Several top significant clusters appeared, in a later analysis, to be linked to common viral pathogens. More clonal expansion characterized HLA-associated TCR beta chains than equally common others in a later analysis.

This clone has more than one count but fewer than ten. The antigen remains unidentified. Specimen: PBMCs. The chain carries TRBV15 and TRBJ1-5; tentatively, D is TRBD1 (6 bases). The sequence derives from a woman aged 25 to 45 in good health and CMV-seropositive. The CDR3 spells CATSRFPKGDQPQHF. CDR3 nucleotides: TGTGCCACCAGCAGGTTTCCCAAGGGGGATCAGCCCCAGCATTTT. Full variable domain (outside the CDR3, taken from reference TRBV15 and TRBJ1-5): DAMVIQNPRYQVTQFGKPVTLSCSQTLNHNVMYWYQQKSSQAPKLLFHYYDKDFNNEADTPDNFQSRRPNTSFCFLDIRSPGLGDTAMYLCATSRFPKGDQPQHFGDGTRLSIL.